This T cell receptor beta chain appears in the sequencing data of a study of shared clonotypes between healthy human individuals. Measured with immunoSEQ multiplex PCR; TCRdb has only the in-frame clones, and not every one. Here the sample spans approximately 92,000 clones, 60% to 75% being singletons. The sequencing input was memory CD8+ T cells sorted from blood. Subset: CD45RO+ cells pooled with CCR7-negative TemRA cells. The clonotype comes from a man aged 25-40 years in good health.

Here the CDR3 reads CASSFSGIQETQYF. The CDR3 DNA reads as TGTGCCAGCAGCTTTTCAGGGATTCAAGAGACCCAGTACTTC. This chain links TRBV5-4 with TRBJ2-5; possibly TRBD1 for D (5 bases). Germline lookup yields CDR1 SGHNT and CDR2 YYREEE (reference sequence). The CDR3 is made up of 14 amino acids. V was trimmed by 2 bases and J by 2 bases, leaving 10 bases between them.